This T cell receptor beta chain was observed in a study of response to subunit inactivated influenza vaccine. Study-level points and caveats: Authors suggested seasonal influenza vaccinations each recruit few new T cells.

CDR1 DFQATT and CDR2 SNEGSKA come from the germline V gene (reference sequence). The CDR3 sequence is 19 residues long. J lost 0 bases, V lost 3 bases, and 14 bases had no gene match. TCRdb ran MiXCR on the RT-PCR reads and lists one entry per CDR3 protein. The sample includes around 760,000 distinct CDR3 sequences, approximately 13% seen only once; the top ten take around 7%. For this clonotype: The antigen remains undetermined.

The chain joins TRBV20-1 to TRBJ2-3, with 11 bases aligning to TRBD2. The source material was PBMCs from blood, sampled 14 to 15 days before vaccination. The origin of this receptor is a man between 45 and 60 years old who received an inactivated influenza vaccine. The CDR3 protein is CSASRTSGGLRPSTDTQYF. The CDR3 DNA sequence: TGCAGTGCTAGTCGAACTAGCGGGGGCCTTAGACCTAGCACAGATACGCAGTATTTT.